The clone carrying this T cell receptor (beta chain) appeared a few times. This entry comes from a study of T cells in Graves' hyperthyroidism and ophthalmopathy. Uncontrolled infection, other autoimmune disease, pregnancy or lactation excluded patients. Amplified TCR beta CDR3 regions derived from RNA transcripts. First-round RT-PCR with HTBI primers amplified the TCR CDR3 region. TCRdb processed the multiplex PCR reads anew with MiXCR; each CDR3 protein has one entry. The sample contains 650,000 to 800,000 distinct CDR3 sequences, 45% of which appear only once. This CDR3 has 16 residues. Losses at the gene ends were 4 bases for V and 0 bases for J; bases not matched to a gene: 8. Germline-derived CDR1 and CDR2 are SGDLS and YYNGEE.

The rearrangement links TRBV9 to TRBJ1-1; TRBD1 matches at 8 bases. The sequence came from an adult man with Graves' disease, either hyperthyroidism or ophthalmopathy (not recorded which). Source material: peripheral blood or thyroid tissue (not recorded which). CDR3 coding DNA: TGTGCCAGCAGCCCAACAGGGGGAAGAATGAACACTGAAGCTTTCTTT. It encodes CASSPTGGRMNTEAFF.